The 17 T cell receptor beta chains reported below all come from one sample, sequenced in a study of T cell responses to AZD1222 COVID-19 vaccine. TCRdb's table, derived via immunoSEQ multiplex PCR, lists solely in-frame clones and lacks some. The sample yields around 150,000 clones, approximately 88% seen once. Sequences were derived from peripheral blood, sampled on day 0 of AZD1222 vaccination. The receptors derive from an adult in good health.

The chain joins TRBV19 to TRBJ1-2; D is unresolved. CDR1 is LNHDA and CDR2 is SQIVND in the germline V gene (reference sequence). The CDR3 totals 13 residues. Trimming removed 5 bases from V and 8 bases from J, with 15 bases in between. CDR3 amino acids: CASSEMDMLGYTF. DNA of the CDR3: TGTGCCAGTAGTGAGATGGATATGTTGGGCTACACCTTC.

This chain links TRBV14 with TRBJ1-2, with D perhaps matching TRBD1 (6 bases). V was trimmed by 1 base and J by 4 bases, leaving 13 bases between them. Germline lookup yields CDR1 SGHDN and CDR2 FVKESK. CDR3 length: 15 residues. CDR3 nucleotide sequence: TGTGCCAGCAGCCAAGCGAGGGGGTTTGCCTATGGCTACACCTTC. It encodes CASSQARGFAYGYTF.

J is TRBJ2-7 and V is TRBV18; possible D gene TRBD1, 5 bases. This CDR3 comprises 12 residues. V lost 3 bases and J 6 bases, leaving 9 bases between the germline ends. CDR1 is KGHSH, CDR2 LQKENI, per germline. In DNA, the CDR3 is TGTGCCAGCTCACCCGACAGCCTCGAGCAGTACTTC. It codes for CASSPDSLEQYF.

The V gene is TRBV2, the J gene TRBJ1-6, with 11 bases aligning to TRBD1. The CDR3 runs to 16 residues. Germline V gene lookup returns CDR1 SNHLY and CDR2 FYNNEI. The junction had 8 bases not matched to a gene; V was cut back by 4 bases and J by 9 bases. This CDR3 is CASSAWDRGRGSPLHF. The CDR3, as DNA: TGTGCCAGCAGTGCCTGGGACAGGGGGAGAGGTTCACCCCTCCACTTT.

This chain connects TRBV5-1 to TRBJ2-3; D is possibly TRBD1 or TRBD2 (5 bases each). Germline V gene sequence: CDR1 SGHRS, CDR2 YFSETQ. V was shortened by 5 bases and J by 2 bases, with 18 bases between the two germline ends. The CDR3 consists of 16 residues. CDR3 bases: TGCGCCAGCAGGATCATTGGGACCCGGAACACAGATACGCAGTATTTT. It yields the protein CASRIIGTRNTDTQYF.

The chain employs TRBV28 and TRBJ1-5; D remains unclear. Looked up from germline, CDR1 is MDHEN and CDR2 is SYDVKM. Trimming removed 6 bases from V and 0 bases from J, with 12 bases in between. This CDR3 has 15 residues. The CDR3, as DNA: TGTGCCAGCAGACCTGACGGTAGTAGCAATCAGCCCCAGCATTTT. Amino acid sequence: CASRPDGSSNQPQHF.

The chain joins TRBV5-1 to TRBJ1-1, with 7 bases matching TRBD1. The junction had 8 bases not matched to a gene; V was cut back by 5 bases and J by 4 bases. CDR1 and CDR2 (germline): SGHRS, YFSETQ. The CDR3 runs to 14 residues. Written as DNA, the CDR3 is TGCGCCAGCAGTCCCCAGACAGGGCGCACTGAAGCTTTCTTT. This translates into CASSPQTGRTEAFF.

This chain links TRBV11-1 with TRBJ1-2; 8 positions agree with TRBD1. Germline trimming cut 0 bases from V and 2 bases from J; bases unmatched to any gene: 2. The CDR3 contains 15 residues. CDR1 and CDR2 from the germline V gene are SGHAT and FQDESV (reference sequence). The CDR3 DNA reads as TGTGCCAGCAGCTTAGCAACAGGGGGAAACTATGGCTACACCTTC. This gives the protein CASSLATGGNYGYTF.

The CDR3 coding sequence is TGTGCCAGCAGTAATGGTGGGGAATTGGAGACCCAGTACTTC. Its protein product is CASSNGGELETQYF. This chain links TRBV6-5 with TRBJ2-5; no reliable D call. The CDR3 is 14 residues long. Germline CDR1 is MNHEY and CDR2 is SVGAGI. Trimming left V 5 bases short and J 5 bases short, with 15 bases between.

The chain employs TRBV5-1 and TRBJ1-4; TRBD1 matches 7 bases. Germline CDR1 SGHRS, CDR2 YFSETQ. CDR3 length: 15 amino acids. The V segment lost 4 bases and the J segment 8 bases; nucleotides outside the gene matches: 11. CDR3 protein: CASSIRQGLGEKLFF. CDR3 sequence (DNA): TGCGCCAGCAGCATTCGACAGGGTTTAGGGGAAAAACTGTTTTTT.

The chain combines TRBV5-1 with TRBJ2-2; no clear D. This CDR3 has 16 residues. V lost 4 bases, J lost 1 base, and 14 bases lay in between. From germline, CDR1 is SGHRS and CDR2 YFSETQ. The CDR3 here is CASSTVITLNTGELFF. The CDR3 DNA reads TGCGCCAGCAGCACTGTAATTACCTTGAACACCGGGGAGCTGTTTTTT. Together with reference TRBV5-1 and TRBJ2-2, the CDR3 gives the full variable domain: KAGVTQTPRYLIKTRGQQVTLSCSPISGHRSVSWYQQTPGQGLQFLFEYFSETQRNKGNFPGRFSGRQFSNSRSEMNVSTLELGDSALYLCASSTVITLNTGELFFGEGSRLTVL.

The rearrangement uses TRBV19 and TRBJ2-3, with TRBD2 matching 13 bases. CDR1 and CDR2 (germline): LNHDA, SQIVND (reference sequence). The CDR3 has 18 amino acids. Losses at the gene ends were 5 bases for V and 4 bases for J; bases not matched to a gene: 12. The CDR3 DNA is TGTGCCAGTAGTGCTCGAAAGGGACTAGCGGGGACCGCAGATACGCAGTATTTT. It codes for CASSARKGLAGTADTQYF.

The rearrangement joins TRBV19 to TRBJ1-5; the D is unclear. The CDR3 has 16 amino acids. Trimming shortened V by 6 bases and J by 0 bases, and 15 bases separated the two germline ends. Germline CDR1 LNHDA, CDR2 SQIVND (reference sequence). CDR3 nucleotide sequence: TGTGCCAGTAGCAAGGACGGGTTAATTAGCAATCAGCCCCAGCATTTT. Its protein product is CASSKDGLISNQPQHF.

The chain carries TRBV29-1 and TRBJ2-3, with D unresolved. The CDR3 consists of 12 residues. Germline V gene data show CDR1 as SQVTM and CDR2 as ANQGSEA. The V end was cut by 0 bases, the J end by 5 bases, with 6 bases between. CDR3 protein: CSVEDRRDTQYF. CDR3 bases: TGCAGCGTTGAAGACAGGCGAGATACGCAGTATTTT.

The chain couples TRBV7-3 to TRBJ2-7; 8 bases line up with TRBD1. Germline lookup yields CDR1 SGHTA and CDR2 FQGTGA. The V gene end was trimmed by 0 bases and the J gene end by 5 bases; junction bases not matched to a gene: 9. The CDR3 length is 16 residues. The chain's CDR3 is CASSLTWAGGKNEQYF. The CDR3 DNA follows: TGTGCCAGCAGCTTAACGTGGGCAGGGGGCAAGAACGAGCAGTACTTC. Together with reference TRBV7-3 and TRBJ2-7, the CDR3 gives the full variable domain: GAGVSQTPSNKVTEKGKYVELRCDPISGHTALYWYRQSLGQGPEFLIYFQGTGAADDSGLPNDRFFAVRPEGSVSTLKIQRTERGDSAVYLCASSLTWAGGKNEQYFGPGTRLTVT.

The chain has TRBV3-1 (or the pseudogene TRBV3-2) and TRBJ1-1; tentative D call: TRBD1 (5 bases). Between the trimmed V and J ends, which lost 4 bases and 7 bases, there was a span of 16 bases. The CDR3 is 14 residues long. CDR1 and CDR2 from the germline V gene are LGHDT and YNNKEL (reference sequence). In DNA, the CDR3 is TGTGCCAGCAGCCTGGGGGGGTTTCAAAGTGAAGCTTTCTTT. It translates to CASSLGGFQSEAFF.

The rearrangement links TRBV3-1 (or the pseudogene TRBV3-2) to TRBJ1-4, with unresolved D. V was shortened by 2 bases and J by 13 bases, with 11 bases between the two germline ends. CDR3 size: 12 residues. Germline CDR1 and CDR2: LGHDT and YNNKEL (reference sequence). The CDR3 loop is CASSQNQQLLFF. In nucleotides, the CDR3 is TGTGCCAGCAGCCAAAATCAACAGCTACTGTTTTTT.